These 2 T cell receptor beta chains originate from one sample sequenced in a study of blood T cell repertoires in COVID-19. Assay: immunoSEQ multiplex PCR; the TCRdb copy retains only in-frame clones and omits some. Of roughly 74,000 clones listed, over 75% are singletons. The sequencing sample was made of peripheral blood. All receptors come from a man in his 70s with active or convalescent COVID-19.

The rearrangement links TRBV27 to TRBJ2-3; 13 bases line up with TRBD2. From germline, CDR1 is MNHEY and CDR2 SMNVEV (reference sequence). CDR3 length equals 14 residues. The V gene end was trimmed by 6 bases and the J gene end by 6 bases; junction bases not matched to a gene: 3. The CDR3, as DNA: TGTGCCAGCAGAGGACTAGCGGGAGCCGATACGCAGTATTTT. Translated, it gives CASRGLAGADTQYF.

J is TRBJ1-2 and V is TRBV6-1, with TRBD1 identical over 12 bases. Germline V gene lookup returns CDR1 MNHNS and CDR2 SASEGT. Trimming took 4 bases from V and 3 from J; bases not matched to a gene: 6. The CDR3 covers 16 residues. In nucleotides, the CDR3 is TGTGCCAGCAGTGCCGGGACAGGGGGCGTTGACTATGGCTACACCTTC. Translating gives CASSAGTGGVDYGYTF.